The T cell receptor (beta chain) described here comes from a study of T-cell memory formation after mild COVID-19. Across the study: TCR clusters largely stayed donor specific. Findings and limits, study-wide: Cross-reactive memory apparently joined, as some responding clones appeared in pre-infection memory. In second-wave clones peaking day 37, SARS-CoV-2 specificity remained unconfirmed.

Germline V gene lookup returns CDR1 MNHNY and CDR2 SVGAGI (reference sequence). CDR3 size: 15 residues. Trimming pared 0 bases from V and 5 bases from J, leaving 13 bases between. Using its own MiXCR run on the 5' RACE reads, TCRdb lists one record per CDR3 protein. The sample has around 430,000 distinct CDR3 sequences; around a sixth are singletons. This clonotype showed up just a few times. The antigen is undetermined. The V and J genes are TRBV6-6 and TRBJ2-5; D remains unclear. The sequence derives from a man aged 18-30 years who had mild COVID-19 (a few samples of this study predate the infection). Cell type and time point are not known. Sequencing input: PBMCs or a T cell subset sorted from them (not recorded which). In DNA form, the CDR3 reads TGTGCCAGCAGTTACTCCCAGGCGGTGCGGGAGACCCAGTACTTC. Its protein is CASSYSQAVRETQYF.